Listed here are 24 T cell receptor beta chains from one sample, sequenced in a study of T cells in Graves' hyperthyroidism and ophthalmopathy. The investigators amplified TCR beta CDR3 regions from RNA transcripts. The HTBI primer set was used in a first-round RT-PCR of the TCR CDR3. TCRdb analysed the multiplex PCR reads with MiXCR anew, one entry per CDR3 protein. Altogether under 650,000 distinct CDR3 sequences are present, around 16% being singletons, with the ten largest covering around 4%. What was sequenced was blood. The source is a woman aged 25 to 39 with Graves' hyperthyroidism.

This clonotype was seen ten or more times. The chain combines TRBV12-3 or TRBV12-4 with TRBJ2-2; TRBD2 agrees at 11 bases. With V trimmed by 6 bases and J by 4 bases, 4 bases remained unmatched. This CDR3 has 15 amino acids. Written as DNA, the CDR3 is TGTGCCAGCAGAATAGGGACTAGCGGCACCGGGGAGCTGTTTTTT. This translates into CASRIGTSGTGELFF.

This chain links TRBV5-1 with TRBJ2-3, with TRBD1 matching over 10 bases. This CDR3 is built from 16 residues. Germline V gene lookup returns CDR1 SGHRS and CDR2 YFSETQ. After removal of 3 bases from V and 5 bases from J, the junction contained 9 bases not matched to a gene. CDR3 in amino acids: CASSYPRDRGGDTQYF. The CDR3, as DNA: TGCGCCAGCAGCTATCCCCGGGACAGGGGCGGAGATACGCAGTATTTT.

In this sample, this clonotype turned up many times. The CDR3 sequence: CASSGGGVIHEQYF. CDR3 in DNA: TGTGCCAGCAGTGGGGGGGGTGTTATCCACGAGCAGTACTTC. The chain combines TRBV2 with TRBJ2-7; 7 positions match TRBD2. In germline, CDR1 is SNHLY, CDR2 FYNNEI. There are 14 residues in the CDR3. V gave up 4 bases and J gave up 5 bases; unmatched junction bases: 8.

On this clonotype itself: The junction departs from germline at one end; a sequencing error may be responsible. The rearrangement uses TRBV7-2 and TRBJ2-3; D possibly corresponds to TRBD2 (5 bases). The germline V gene encodes CDR1 SGHTA and CDR2 FQGNSA. This CDR3 has 15 residues. The CDR3 spells CAGSLVRESTDTQYF. Written as DNA, the CDR3 is TGTGCCGGCAGCTTAGTACGGGAAAGCACAGATACGCAGTATTTT.

This clonotype was detected ten times or more. The V call is TRBV3-1, the J call TRBJ2-7, with 10 bases aligning to TRBD2. After removal of 4 bases from V and 0 bases from J, the junction contained 3 bases not matched to a gene. This CDR3 spans 15 amino acids. Germline V gene sequence: CDR1 LGHDT, CDR2 YNNKEL (reference sequence). The CDR3 loop is CASSRSSGGSYEQYF. The DNA of the CDR3 is TGTGCCAGCAGCCGCTCTAGCGGGGGCTCCTACGAGCAGTACTTC.

At least ten counts were recorded for this clonotype. This chain connects TRBV2 to TRBJ2-2; TRBD2 matches at 8 bases. V lost 7 bases and J lost 5; bases outside the gene matches: 6. This CDR3 comprises 14 residues. CDR1 and CDR2 from the germline V gene are SNHLY and FYNNEI. The CDR3 nucleotides are TGTGCCAGCAAAGCGGGAGTAGGGACCGGGGAGCTGTTTTTT. Translation gives CASKAGVGTGELFF.

The V call is TRBV3-1, the J call TRBJ2-2; D is perhaps TRBD2 (5 bases). Trimming took off 4 bases at V and 6 bases at J, with 12 bases between the two ends. The germline V gene has CDR1 LGHDT and CDR2 YNNKEL (reference sequence). This CDR3 region has 14 residues. The CDR3 reads CASSLRGDSGELFF. The CDR3 DNA reads as TGTGCCAGCAGCCTCCGGGGAGATTCCGGGGAGCTGTTTTTT.

This clonotype was counted many times. The gene calls are TRBV7-9 and TRBJ2-1; D remains ambiguous. V was shortened by 2 bases and J by 2 bases, with 19 bases between the two germline ends. The CDR3 consists of 18 residues. CDR1 is SEHNR, CDR2 FQNEAQ, per germline (reference sequence). CDR3 in DNA: TGTGCCAGCAGCTTAAGGCCTCTAGGGCGGTCCCCCTACAATGAGCAGTTCTTC. It specifies CASSLRPLGRSPYNEQFF.

This clonotype occurred a few times. The J gene is TRBJ2-7, the V gene TRBV6-1; 8 nucleotides agree with TRBD2. Germline CDR1 reads MNHNS; CDR2 reads SASEGT. The CDR3 contains 12 residues. J lost 8 bases, V lost 5 bases, and 5 bases had no gene match. Here the CDR3 DNA reads TGTGCCAGCAGTCGACTAGCGTCGAAGCAGTACTTC. This gives the protein CASSRLASKQYF.

The V gene is TRBV5-1, the J gene TRBJ2-3, with TRBD2 matching over 12 bases. The CDR3 is made up of 20 amino acids. J gave up 4 bases and V 1 base, and 16 bases lay outside the gene matches. Germline assignment: CDR1 SGHRS and CDR2 YFSETQ. The CDR3 reads CASSLWPPGLAGLLPDTQYF. The CDR3 DNA is TGCGCCAGCAGCTTGTGGCCGCCGGGACTAGCGGGCCTCCTGCCAGATACGCAGTATTTT. Complete variable domain (other parts from reference TRBV5-1 and TRBJ2-3): KAGVTQTPRYLIKTRGQQVTLSCSPISGHRSVSWYQQTPGQGLQFLFEYFSETQRNKGNFPGRFSGRQFSNSRSEMNVSTLELGDSALYLCASSLWPPGLAGLLPDTQYFGPGTRLTVL.

This clonotype was picked up many times. V gene TRBV28 combines with J gene TRBJ2-3; D ambiguous. Looked up from germline, CDR1 is MDHEN and CDR2 is SYDVKM. Trimming removed 9 bases at V and 0 bases at J, with 10 bases between. The CDR3 covers 13 residues. The CDR3 spells CASKQTSTDTQYF. CDR3 in DNA: TGTGCCAGTAAACAGACCAGCACAGATACGCAGTATTTT. The whole variable domain, remainder taken from reference TRBV28 and TRBJ2-3, is DVKVTQSSRYLVKRTGEKVFLECVQDMDHENMFWYRQDPGLGLRLIYFSYDVKMKEKGDIPEGYSVSREKKERFSLILESASTNQTSMYLCASKQTSTDTQYFGPGTRLTVL.

Many counts were recorded for this clonotype. V is TRBV28 and J is TRBJ2-1; 11 bases line up with TRBD1. Germline trimming cut 5 bases from V and 7 bases from J; bases unmatched to any gene: 7. The CDR3 spans 15 residues. CDR1 is MDHEN and CDR2 is SYDVKM in the germline V gene. CDR3 nucleotides: TGTGCCAGCAGTCCCGGGACAGGGGGTAGGAATGAGCAGTTCTTC. Protein sequence: CASSPGTGGRNEQFF. The full variable domain, in which reference TRBV28 and TRBJ2-1 provide the parts outside the CDR3, is DVKVTQSSRYLVKRTGEKVFLECVQDMDHENMFWYRQDPGLGLRLIYFSYDVKMKEKGDIPEGYSVSREKKERFSLILESASTNQTSMYLCASSPGTGGRNEQFFGPGTRLTVL.

In the case of this clonotype: Given a much more abundant clone one base away, this may be a read error. The chain employs TRBV29-1 and TRBJ1-5; weak D call: TRBD1 (6 bases). CDR1 and CDR2 (germline): SQVTM, ANQGSEA. The length of the CDR3 is 12 residues. V was shortened by 6 bases and J by 3 bases, with 9 bases between the two germline ends. In DNA form, the CDR3 reads TGCAGCGTCGGACAGACCAATCAGCCCCAGCATTTT. It yields the protein CSVGQTNQPQHF.

Remarks on this clonotype: A read error may be the cause here, since a much bigger clone is one base away. The chain couples TRBV5-1 to TRBJ1-1, with D unclear. With 0 bases removed from V and 7 bases from J, the gap between germline ends came to 10 bases. Germline CDR1 reads SGHRS; CDR2 reads YFSETQ. This CDR3 is built from 13 residues. CDR3 in DNA: TGCGCCAGCAGCTTGGCTGTAAGCAGTGAAGCTTTCTTT. Translation: CASSLAVSSEAFF. Supplemented by reference TRBV5-1 and TRBJ1-1, the full variable domain reads KAGVTQTPRYLIKTRGQQVTLSCSPISGHRSVSWYQQTPGQGLQFLFEYFSETQRNKGNFPGRFSGRQFSNSRSEMNVSTLELGDSALYLCASSLAVSSEAFFGQGTRLTVV.

This clonotype showed up many times. J is TRBJ2-1 and V is TRBV28; 7 positions agree with TRBD2. The trim removed 6 bases at V and 8 bases at J, leaving 7 bases unmatched. Germline loops: CDR1 MDHEN, CDR2 SYDVKM. The CDR3 consists of 13 residues. Here the CDR3 reads CASSPSGRYEQFF. In nucleotides, the CDR3 is TGTGCCAGCAGCCCTAGCGGTAGGTATGAGCAGTTCTTC. Variable domain in full (rest from reference TRBV28 and TRBJ2-1): DVKVTQSSRYLVKRTGEKVFLECVQDMDHENMFWYRQDPGLGLRLIYFSYDVKMKEKGDIPEGYSVSREKKERFSLILESASTNQTSMYLCASSPSGRYEQFFGPGTRLTVL.

The table lists this clonotype with a few counts. The chain carries TRBV9 and TRBJ1-1, with a tentative D call TRBD1 (5 bases). Germline assignment: CDR1 SGDLS and CDR2 YYNGEE. The CDR3 consists of 14 residues. Trimming pared 4 bases from V and 3 bases from J, leaving 13 bases between. CDR3 amino acids: CASSPQGGDTEAFF. DNA of the CDR3: TGTGCCAGCAGCCCTCAGGGAGGGGACACTGAAGCTTTCTTT.

This clonotype was observed a few times. The gene calls are TRBV29-1 and TRBJ1-4; 7 bases fit TRBD1. Unmatched junction bases numbered 3, after V lost 0 bases and J lost 5 bases. The CDR3 contains 14 residues. Germline CDR1 reads SQVTM; CDR2 reads ANQGSEA. Here the CDR3 reads CSVEETGLNEKLFF. The CDR3 nucleotides read TGCAGCGTTGAAGAGACAGGGTTGAATGAAAAACTGTTTTTT.

The chain couples TRBV29-1 to TRBJ2-7, with 14 nucleotides matching TRBD2. The germline CDR1 and CDR2 sequences are SQVTM and ANQGSEA. V shed 0 bases, J shed 1 base, and the junction held 5 bases outside the gene matches. This CDR3 has 17 amino acids. CDR3: CSVEDGGTSGRSYEQYF. The CDR3 DNA follows: TGCAGCGTTGAAGATGGAGGGACTAGCGGGAGATCCTACGAGCAGTACTTC.

This chain uses TRBV27 with TRBJ2-3; D might be TRBD2 (6 bases). Germline V gene lookup returns CDR1 MNHEY and CDR2 SMNVEV (reference sequence). CDR3 length: 12 amino acids. The ends were cut back, 0 bases at V and 14 bases at J, with 12 bases in the middle. CDR3 loop: CASSLSGLPRYF. CDR3 sequence (DNA): TGTGCCAGCAGTTTATCGGGACTCCCACGGTATTTT.

This clonotype was recorded at least ten times. The chain joins TRBV15 to TRBJ1-1, with a weak D call TRBD1 (5 bases). Germline V lookup: CDR1 LNHNV, CDR2 YYDKDF (reference sequence). V gave up 7 bases and J gave up 4 bases, with 7 bases separating them. The CDR3 is 11 residues long. The CDR3 nucleotides are TGTGCCACCAAGGGACTCACTGAAGCTTTCTTT. Its protein product is CATKGLTEAFF. The complete variable domain, with remaining parts taken from reference TRBV15 and TRBJ1-1, reads DAMVIQNPRYQVTQFGKPVTLSCSQTLNHNVMYWYQQKSSQAPKLLFHYYDKDFNNEADTPDNFQSRRPNTSFCFLDIRSPGLGDTAMYLCATKGLTEAFFGQGTRLTVV.

A few counts support this clonotype. The V gene is TRBV27, the J gene TRBJ2-3, with D unresolved. The CDR3 runs 14 residues. V lost 3 bases and J 2 bases, leaving 9 bases between the germline ends. The germline V gene encodes CDR1 MNHEY and CDR2 SMNVEV (reference sequence). CDR3 sequence (DNA): TGTGCCAGCAGTTTCCTAGACCCCACAGATACGCAGTATTTT. This gives the protein CASSFLDPTDTQYF.

The table lists this clonotype with many counts. The chain has TRBV2 and TRBJ1-1; D remains ambiguous. Trimming left V 5 bases short and J 1 base short, with 8 bases between. The CDR3 contains 13 residues. Germline CDR1 is SNHLY and CDR2 is FYNNEI. CDR3 sequence reads: CASSKIRNTEAFF. The CDR3 DNA is TGTGCCAGCAGTAAGATAAGGAACACTGAAGCTTTCTTT.

This clonotype was found many times. The chain combines TRBV7-8 with TRBJ2-3; unclear D gene. V was pared by 1 base and J by 4 bases, with 9 bases between. This CDR3 spans 14 amino acids. Germline CDR1 and CDR2: SGHVS and FQNEAQ. The CDR3 reads CASSLDRRPDTQYF. The DNA of the CDR3 is TGTGCCAGCAGCTTAGATCGTAGACCAGATACGCAGTATTTT.

This clonotype occurred a few times. The chain is built from TRBV14 and TRBJ1-2; D gene ambiguous. The V gene lost 0 bases and the J gene lost 4 bases, with 6 bases spanning the gap. From germline, CDR1 is SGHDN and CDR2 FVKESK. The CDR3 loop spans 13 amino acids. CDR3 in DNA: TGTGCCAGCAGCCAAGACAGCCTCTATGGCTACACCTTC. Translation: CASSQDSLYGYTF.